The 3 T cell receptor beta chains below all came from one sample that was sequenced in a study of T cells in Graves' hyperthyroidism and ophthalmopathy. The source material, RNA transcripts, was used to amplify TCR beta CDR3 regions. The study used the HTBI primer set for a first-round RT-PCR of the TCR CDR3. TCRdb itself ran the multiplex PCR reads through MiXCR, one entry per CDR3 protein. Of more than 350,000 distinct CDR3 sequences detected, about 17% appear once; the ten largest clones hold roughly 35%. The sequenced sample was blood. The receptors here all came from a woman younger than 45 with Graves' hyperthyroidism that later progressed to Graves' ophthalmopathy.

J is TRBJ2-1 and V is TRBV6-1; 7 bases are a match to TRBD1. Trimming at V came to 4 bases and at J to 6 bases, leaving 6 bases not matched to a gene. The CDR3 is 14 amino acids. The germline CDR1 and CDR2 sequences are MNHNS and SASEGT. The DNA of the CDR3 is TGTGCCAGCAGTGGACAGGGCCAAATCAATGAGCAGTTCTTC. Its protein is CASSGQGQINEQFF.

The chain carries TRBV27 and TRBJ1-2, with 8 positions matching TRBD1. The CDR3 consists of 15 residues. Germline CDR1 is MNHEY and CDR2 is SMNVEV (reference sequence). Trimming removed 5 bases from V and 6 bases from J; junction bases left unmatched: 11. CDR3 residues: CASSGGTGGTDGYTF. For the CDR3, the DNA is TGTGCCAGCAGTGGAGGGACAGGAGGAACGGATGGCTACACCTTC.

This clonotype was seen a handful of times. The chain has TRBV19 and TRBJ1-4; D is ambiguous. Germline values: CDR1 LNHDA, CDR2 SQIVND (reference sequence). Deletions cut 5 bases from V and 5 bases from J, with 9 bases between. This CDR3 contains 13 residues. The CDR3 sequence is CASSPEANEKLFF. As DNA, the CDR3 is TGTGCCAGTAGTCCTGAGGCAAATGAAAAACTGTTTTTT. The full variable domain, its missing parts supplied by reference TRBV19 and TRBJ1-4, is DGGITQSPKYLFRKEGQNVTLSCEQNLNHDAMYWYRQDPGQGLRLIYYSQIVNDFQKGDIAEGYSVSREKKESFPLTVTSAQKNPTAFYLCASSPEANEKLFFGSGTQLSVL.